This entry concerns a single T cell receptor beta chain. Its antigen is undetermined. The sample belongs to a study of blood T cells in healthy people across ages. Findings and caveats of the study: While age rose, TCR beta diversity per million T cells dropped in a roughly linear way.

Through a sample-barcoded 5' primer and a J-beta primer mix, a second PCR was run for roughly 6 to 11 cycles. Each cDNA molecule was tagged by a template-switch adaptor with 12 random nucleotides. All samples gave at least 2.5 million CDR3-containing paired-end reads. Each CDR3 protein gets one entry after TCRdb re-called the 5' RACE reads with MiXCR. In the table there are some 640,000 distinct CDR3 sequences, under 30% of which are singletons. Germline V CDR1 and CDR2: SNHLY, FYNNEI. This CDR3 comprises 13 residues. Trimming took 0 bases from V and 6 from J, leaving 6 bases between them. Whenever a sample was processed, at least 6.5 million PBMCs were isolated.

The sample was blood. The sequence came from a woman over 75 in good health. V usage is TRBV2 and J usage is TRBJ2-1; D may be TRBD2 (6 bases). The CDR3 here is CASSEAGGNEQFF. CDR3 DNA sequence: TGTGCCAGCAGTGAAGCGGGAGGCAATGAGCAGTTCTTC.